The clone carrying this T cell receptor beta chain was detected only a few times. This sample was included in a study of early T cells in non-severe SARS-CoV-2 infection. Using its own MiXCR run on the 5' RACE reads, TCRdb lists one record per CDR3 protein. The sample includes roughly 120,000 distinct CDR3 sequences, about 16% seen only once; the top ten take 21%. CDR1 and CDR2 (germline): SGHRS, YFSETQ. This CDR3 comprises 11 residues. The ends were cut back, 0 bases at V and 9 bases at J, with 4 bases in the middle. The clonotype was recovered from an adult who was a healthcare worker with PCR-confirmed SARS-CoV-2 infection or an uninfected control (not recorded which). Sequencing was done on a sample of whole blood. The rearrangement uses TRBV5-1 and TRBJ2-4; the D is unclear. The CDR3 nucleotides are TGCGCCAGCAGCTTGGGGCGCATTCAGTACTTC. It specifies CASSLGRIQYF. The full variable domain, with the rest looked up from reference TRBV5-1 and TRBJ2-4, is KAGVTQTPRYLIKTRGQQVTLSCSPISGHRSVSWYQQTPGQGLQFLFEYFSETQRNKGNFPGRFSGRQFSNSRSEMNVSTLELGDSALYLCASSLGRIQYFGAGTRLSVL.